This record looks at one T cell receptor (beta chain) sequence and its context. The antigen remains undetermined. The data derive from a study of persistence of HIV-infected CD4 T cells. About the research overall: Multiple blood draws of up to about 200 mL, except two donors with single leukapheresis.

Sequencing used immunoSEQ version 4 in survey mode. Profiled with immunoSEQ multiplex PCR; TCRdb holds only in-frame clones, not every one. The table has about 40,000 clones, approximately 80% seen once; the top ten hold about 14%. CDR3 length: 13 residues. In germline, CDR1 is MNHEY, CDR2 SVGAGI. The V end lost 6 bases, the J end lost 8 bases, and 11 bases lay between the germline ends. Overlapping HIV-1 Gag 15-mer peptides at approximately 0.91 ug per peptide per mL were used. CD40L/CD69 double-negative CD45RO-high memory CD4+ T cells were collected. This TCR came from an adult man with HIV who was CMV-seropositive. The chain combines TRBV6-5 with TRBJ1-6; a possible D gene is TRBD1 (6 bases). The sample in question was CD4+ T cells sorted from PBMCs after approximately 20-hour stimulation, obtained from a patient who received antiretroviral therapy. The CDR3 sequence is CASRPYRDSPLHF. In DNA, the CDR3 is TGTGCCAGCAGGCCCTACAGGGATTCACCCCTCCACTTT.